Listed here is a single T cell receptor (delta chain). There are a few counts of this clone. Its antigen is still unknown. One base away there is no much larger clone; base qualities are not given. The data were obtained in a study of Vδ1+ human thymocytes (dated by TCRdb to about 2018). Study-level background: mRNA-level TRG and TRD CDR3 repertoires of highly purified Vdelta1+ thymocytes from young children were characterised as a data resource. The multiplex-based CDR3 amplicon strategy had previously been validated against 5'RACE-based CDR3 amplicon generation methods.

RNA extraction was carried out with the RNeasy mini kit, and reverse transcription was then done using Superscript III. Multiplex PCR was used to generate CDR3 amplicons, with pooled V-gene forward primers and a constant-region reverse primer carrying Illumina adaptor overhangs. Amplicons were gel-purified, then indexed with Nextera index primers over about 8 extra PCR cycles and purified with AMPure XP beads. The libraries were sequenced on an Illumina MiSeq using paired-end 250 bp reads, dual indexing and a 20% PhiX spike-in. The study's processing was this. Read quality was checked with FastQC, and TRG read pairs were merged using ea-utils fastq-join. Sequences were annotated with IMGT/HighV-QUEST, keeping only productive sequences with unambiguous V-gene assignment; clonotypes were defined by identical CDR3 sequence. For downstream analysis, the tools were VDJtools 1.1.1, tcR 2.2.3, Treemap and vegan Shannon diversity in R 3.4.4. Clones were re-identified by TCRdb from the public reads with CATT, and rows with the same DNA were merged. The V and J calls follow TCRdb's processing rather than the paper's. The sample table lists about 25,000 delta-chain clones, 7.4% of them with a count of one. The top ten hold roughly 0.99% of the sample.

Summary of the overall study and its limitations: Thymic TRG and TRD repertoires appeared highly polyclonal with Gaussian CDR3 length distributions, unlike oligoclonal peripheral blood repertoires. Because no clustering by age or sex was seen, donors were not stratified by age or sex in the analyses. Many TRG clonotypes were shared between donors (up to about 6.9x10^3), whereas TRD repertoires were essentially private (max roughly 100 shared). Even though sort purity was high, roughly 20% of thymic TRD sequences were Vdelta2 (and few were Vdelta3), which was not the case for the peripheral blood Vdelta1+ controls. The use of highly purified populations and single-cell validation was advised by the authors, since misinterpretation of bulk repertoire data could be caused by unexpected Vdelta2 sequences.

Thymic samples were depleted of alphabeta T cells, then CD3+ TCRVdelta1+ TCRVdelta2- thymocytes were FACS-sorted. The purity of the sorted Vdelta1+ thymocytes fell between roughly 98% and 99.6%. Thymic specimens came from about 8 paediatric patients undergoing corrective cardiac surgery, aged from about 5 days to 16 months. After the thymic tissue was dispersed, mononuclear cells were isolated using a Histopaque-1077 density gradient. The staining antibodies were anti-TCRVdelta1 clone TS8.2, anti-TCRVdelta2 clone B6, anti-CD3 clone HIT3a and anti-TCRalphabeta clone IP26. Germline trimming amounts to 3 bases on V and 1 base on J, with 14 as the count of junction bases outside the gene matches. CDR1 TSWWSYY and CDR2 QGS were looked up in the germline V gene. Including cysteine and phenylalanine, the CDR3 has 20 amino acids. CDR3 DNA only is kept here, 60 bases in frame from base 1.

This receptor was identified in a girl under three years old who had congenital heart surgery. Source material: Vdelta1+ gamma-delta thymocytes from the thymus. The sample's cell subset or site label is to be understood as: FACS-sorted CD3+ TCRalphabeta- TCRVdelta1+ TCRVdelta2- thymocytes. The V and J genes are TRDV1 and TRDJ1, with 13 junctional bases fitting TRDD3. The nucleotide sequence is TGTGCTCTTGGGGATCCTACGAGACTGGGGGATACGCCGGCCACCGATAAACTCATCTTT. Translated, it gives CALGDPTRLGDTPATDKLIF.